This T cell receptor beta chain appears in the sequencing data of a study of T cell responses to AZD1222 COVID-19 vaccine. CDR1 is MNHNS, CDR2 SASEGT, per germline. The V end was cut by 0 bases, the J end by 5 bases, with 5 bases between. This CDR3 is 12 amino acids long. The study, taken as a whole, reports: At baseline, seropositivity was found in only a handful of AZD1222 recipients. The CD4 TCRs associated with vaccination extended across spike and predominated at 160-218 and 743-854. Clonal diversity was possibly underestimated; the donors were predominantly white British and more often female. Nearly half of unique spike-specific TCRs reportedly avoided B.1.351 and B.1.1.7 mutated regions.

Data came from immunoSEQ multiplex PCR; TCRdb stores just in-frame clones and leaves some out. Of some 200,000 clones in the sample, approximately 95% were seen once. This clone has only one observation. The antigen remains unidentified. The receptor was derived from an adult in good health. This chain joins TRBV6-1 and TRBJ2-7; the D is unclear. Sequences were derived from peripheral blood, sampled on day 0 of AZD1222 vaccination. In DNA form, the CDR3 reads TGTGCCAGCAGTGAAGCGCGGAACGAGCAGTACTTC. Translating gives CASSEARNEQYF.